Listed here are 11 T cell receptor beta chains from one sample, sequenced in a study of low-dose radiotherapy and immunotherapy resistance in tumors. TRAV and TRBV primers primed cDNA for both TCRalpha and TCRbeta. TCRs were amplified for roughly 20 PCR cycles with a constant-region primer and V-primer adapter. One entry per CDR3 protein results from TCRdb running MiXCR on the reads. The sample has fewer than 110,000 distinct CDR3 sequences, around 21% seen once. Time point described: after trial treatment. As for treatment: LDRT plus nivolumab, ipilimumab, low-dose cyclophosphamide and aspirin (RACIN trial). Sequencing used PBMCs, obtained after low-dose radiotherapy plus immunotherapy. These receptors came from a male donor with prostate cancer.

The rearrangement joins TRBV27 to TRBJ2-7; D is possibly TRBD1 (5 bases). Germline lookup yields CDR1 MNHEY and CDR2 SMNVEV (reference sequence). Deletions cut 1 base from V and 3 bases from J, with 19 bases between. The CDR3 loop spans 17 amino acids. CDR3 in DNA: TGTGCCAGCAGTTTATTGGCCCCAGGGATGGGCCTCTACGAGCAGTACTTC. The encoded protein is CASSLLAPGMGLYEQYF.

This chain connects TRBV6-4 to TRBJ2-1, with a weak D call TRBD1 (6 bases). Trimming removed 8 bases at V and 3 bases at J, with 14 bases between. The CDR3 has 14 amino acids. Germline CDR1 MRHNA, CDR2 SNTAGT. For the CDR3, the DNA is TGTGCCAGCTCCTTATCGGGACACTACAATGAGCAGTTCTTC. Amino acid sequence: CASSLSGHYNEQFF.

This clonotype was seen at least ten times. The chain carries TRBV11-3 and TRBJ2-1; 11 nucleotides align to TRBD2. Looked up from germline, CDR1 is SGHNT and CDR2 is YENEEA. The CDR3 is 15 residues long. V dropped 4 bases and J dropped 5; count of bases not matched to a gene: 4. CDR3 in amino acids: CASSSPGLADNEQFF. In DNA, the CDR3 is TGTGCCAGCAGCTCCCCGGGACTAGCGGACAATGAGCAGTTCTTC.

This clonotype has a count of ten or more. This sequence joins TRBV7-9 and TRBJ2-7; a weak D match, TRBD1 (6 bases). CDR1 and CDR2 (germline): SEHNR, FQNEAQ (reference sequence). V was pared by 1 base and J by 8 bases, with 12 bases between. The CDR3 has 13 residues. In DNA form, the CDR3 reads TGTGCCAGCAGCTTAGGGGCAGGGGACCAGCAGTACTTC. As protein: CASSLGAGDQQYF.

This clonotype appeared once. Only one base separates this from a far larger clonotype, so it likely reflects a read error. This chain links TRBV15 with TRBJ2-5, with 9 bases fitting TRBD2. There are 15 residues in the CDR3. Germline values: CDR1 LNHNV, CDR2 YYDKDF (reference sequence). Trimming cost V 5 bases and J 2 bases; bases outside gene matches: 6. Written as DNA, the CDR3 is TGTGCCACCAGCCGCGCCCTAGCGGGGCAAGAGACCCAGTACTTC. Encoded protein: CATSRALAGQETQYF.

The table lists this clonotype with many counts. The gene calls are TRBV7-9 and TRBJ2-7; 12 bases are a match to TRBD1. The V gene end was trimmed by 5 bases and the J gene end by 7 bases; junction bases not matched to a gene: 9. Germline V gene sequence: CDR1 SEHNR, CDR2 FQNEAQ (reference sequence). The CDR3 spans 15 residues. The DNA for the CDR3 is TGTGCCAGCAGCCGCCCGGGACAGGGGGCATGGGAGCAGTACTTC. Protein product: CASSRPGQGAWEQYF.

Many counts were recorded for this clonotype. The V gene is TRBV3-1, the J gene TRBJ2-3; 8 nucleotides match TRBD2. In germline, CDR1 is LGHDT, CDR2 YNNKEL (reference sequence). The CDR3 length is 16 residues. V was clipped by 3 bases and J by 7 bases; unmatched bases: 12. The CDR3 is CASSQSVLGGGYTQYF. The CDR3 coding sequence is TGTGCCAGCAGCCAGAGCGTCCTAGGCGGGGGGTATACGCAGTATTTT.

The chain is built from TRBV30 and TRBJ1-5; D unresolved. Trimming took off 7 bases at V and 0 bases at J, with 13 bases between the two ends. This CDR3 has 14 residues. Germline V gives CDR1 GTSNPN, CDR2 SVGIG (reference sequence). The DNA of the CDR3 is TGTGCCTTCCAGTTGGGCCATAGCAATCAGCCCCAGCATTTT. Amino acid sequence: CAFQLGHSNQPQHF.

This clonotype has at least ten counts. This chain uses TRBV6-8 with TRBJ1-1; a possible D gene is TRBD1 (6 bases). CDR3 length: 14 residues. The germline CDR1 and CDR2 sequences are MNHGY and SAAAGT. Trimming took off 6 bases at V and 1 base at J, with 12 bases between the two ends. The CDR3 DNA follows: TGTGCCAGCAGCACACAACAGGGGAACACTGAAGCTTTCTTT. Protein: CASSTQQGNTEAFF.

In its sample, this clonotype was seen many times. This chain connects TRBV21-1 to TRBJ2-7; the table gives TRBD1 as D, unverified against the DNA. TRBV21-1 is an annotated pseudogene. The CDR3 consists of 14 residues. In nucleotides, the CDR3 is TGTGCCAGAGCTACACCGTCAGGGGGAGACGAGCAGTACTTC. As protein: CARATPSGGDEQYF.

This chain links TRBV3-1 with TRBJ1-6; D gene unclear. CDR1 LGHDT and CDR2 YNNKEL come from the germline V gene (reference sequence). The CDR3 runs to 16 residues. With 1 base removed from V and 9 bases from J, the gap between germline ends came to 16 bases. The CDR3 coding sequence is TGTGCCAGCAGCCAAGTGGGTGGGGTGTCGGGTTCACCCCTCCACTTT. Its translation is CASSQVGGVSGSPLHF.